A single sample is the source of the 27 T cell receptor beta chains below, sequenced in a study of identifying expanded T cells in peripheral blood. The data were produced by immunoSEQ multiplex PCR, yet TCRdb's version contains in-frame clones alone and is incomplete. The repertoire includes more than 90,000 clones, 87% of them detected once, and about a sixth sits in the top ten. The sequencing input was blood. These receptor sequences come from a person aged 18 to 69 in good health.

This chain uses TRBV5-1 with TRBJ2-7; 9 bases align to TRBD1. This CDR3 has 14 residues. Germline lookup yields CDR1 SGHRS and CDR2 YFSETQ. Trimming removed 0 bases from V and 6 bases from J; junction bases left unmatched: 4. In DNA, the CDR3 is TGCGCCAGCAGCTTGGGACAGGGGGGATCCGAGCAGTACTTC. Protein sequence: CASSLGQGGSEQYF.

The chain links TRBV5-6 to TRBJ1-2, with D unclear. This CDR3 has 11 amino acids. Germline V gene sequence: CDR1 SGHDT, CDR2 YYEEEE. V was shortened by 1 base and J by 8 bases, with 6 bases between the two germline ends. In nucleotides, the CDR3 is TGTGCCAGCAGCTTGAATGCGGGCTACACCTTC. Its translation: CASSLNAGYTF.

The chain couples TRBV5-6 to TRBJ1-2; D possibly corresponds to TRBD1 (6 bases). Germline CDR1 SGHDT, CDR2 YYEEEE. Trimming left V 6 bases short and J 7 bases short, with 28 bases between. This CDR3 comprises 17 residues. The CDR3 sequence: CASTLGPRGPSVTGYTF. DNA for the CDR3: TGTGCCAGCACCCTGGGGCCCAGGGGCCCGAGTGTGACTGGCTACACCTTC.

This chain's CDR3 is CASSHGQKAGYTF. The CDR3 region has the DNA TGCGCCAGCAGCCACGGACAGAAAGCTGGCTACACCTTC. The genes are TRBV4-3 and TRBJ1-2; tentatively, D is TRBD1 (6 bases). The CDR3 has 13 amino acids. CDR1 and CDR2 from the germline V gene are LGHNA and YSLEER. Trimming took 3 bases from V and 7 from J, leaving 12 bases between them.

This clone was observed a few times. The chain combines TRBV15 with TRBJ2-2; D uncertain. Trimming shortened V by 1 base and J by 4 bases, and 1 base separated the two germline ends. This CDR3 is 12 amino acids long. The germline V gene encodes CDR1 LNHNV and CDR2 YYDKDF (reference sequence). The DNA of the CDR3 is TGTGCCACCAGCAGAGTCACCGGGGAGCTGTTTTTT. As protein: CATSRVTGELFF.

The chain recombines TRBV28 with TRBJ2-7; D could derive from TRBD1 or TRBD2 (5 bases each). Between the trimmed V and J ends, which lost 5 bases and 5 bases, there was a span of 13 bases. The CDR3 length is 13 residues. Per germline, CDR1 MDHEN and CDR2 SYDVKM. The CDR3 nucleotides read TGTGCCAGCAGTCTCGGGACCGACCACGAGCAGTACTTC. Protein product: CASSLGTDHEQYF.

This rearrangement joins TRBV7-9 to TRBJ2-2, with a weak D call TRBD2 (6 bases). Trimming took 1 base from V and 4 from J, leaving 13 bases between them. The CDR3 spans 16 residues. The V gene's germline CDR1 is SEHNR and CDR2 FQNEAQ (reference sequence). Here the CDR3 reads CASSLGLAPTTGELFF. The CDR3 DNA is TGTGCCAGCAGCTTAGGGCTAGCGCCGACCACCGGGGAGCTGTTTTTT.

This chain links TRBV5-1 with TRBJ1-6; D is ambiguous. Looked up from germline, CDR1 is SGHRS and CDR2 is YFSETQ. This CDR3 is built from 17 residues. Trimming left V 1 base short and J 5 bases short, with 16 bases between. The CDR3 DNA sequence: TGCGCCAGCAGCTTGTTTCACAACGACCTCAATAATTCACCCCTCCACTTT. Translating it yields CASSLFHNDLNNSPLHF.

The chain has TRBV27 and TRBJ1-1; 10 bases line up with TRBD1. Germline loops: CDR1 MNHEY, CDR2 SMNVEV (reference sequence). V lost 3 bases to trimming and J lost 0 bases; unmatched junction nucleotides: 7. The CDR3 is 17 residues long. Here the CDR3 DNA reads TGTGCCAGCAGTTTGGGGGGGACAGGGGCCATGAACACTGAAGCTTTCTTT. It codes for CASSLGGTGAMNTEAFF.

This chain links TRBV10-1 with TRBJ2-1; 10 positions agree with TRBD1. From germline, CDR1 is WNHNN and CDR2 SYGVQD (reference sequence). The length of the CDR3 is 15 residues. V lost 3 bases to trimming and J lost 3 bases; unmatched junction nucleotides: 2. CDR3 amino acids: CASSDRDRGYNEQFF. Written as DNA, the CDR3 is TGCGCCAGCAGTGACCGGGACAGGGGCTACAATGAGCAGTTCTTC.

The chain carries TRBV2 and TRBJ1-2; weak D call: TRBD1 (6 bases). The germline gives CDR1 SNHLY, CDR2 FYNNEI. The CDR3 runs 14 residues. The ends were cut back, 7 bases at V and 5 bases at J, with 17 bases in the middle. Here the CDR3 DNA reads TGTGCCAGCAAGGCGGGGCTGGGGGCTTATGGCTACACCTTC. It is translated as CASKAGLGAYGYTF. The variable domain in full, with the rest retrieved from reference TRBV2 and TRBJ1-2, is EPEVTQTPSHQVTQMGQEVILRCVPISNHLYFYWYRQILGQKVEFLVSFYNNEISEKSEIFDDQFSVERPDGSNFTLKIRSTKLEDSAMYFCASKAGLGAYGYTFGSGTRLTVV.

This sequence joins TRBV7-2 and TRBJ1-5; D possibly corresponds to TRBD1 (5 bases). This CDR3 has 16 residues. V dropped 4 bases and J dropped 3 bases, with 16 bases sitting between them. The germline V gene has CDR1 SGHTA and CDR2 FQGNSA. DNA of the CDR3: TGTGCCAGCAGCTCCCGCTTGGCGGGGCTCAATCAGCCCCAGCATTTT. Its protein product is CASSSRLAGLNQPQHF.

This clone was seen a single time. The chain employs TRBV29-1 and TRBJ2-1; 8 nucleotides match TRBD1. The CDR3 sequence is 11 residues long. Per germline, CDR1 SQVTM and CDR2 ANQGSEA. V was pared by 2 bases and J by 12 bases, with 3 bases of the junction left unmatched. This chain's CDR3 is CSVESQGGQFF. DNA for the CDR3: TGCAGCGTTGAATCACAGGGGGGGCAGTTCTTC.

The chain couples TRBV7-2 to TRBJ2-1; TRBD1 matches at 8 bases. The V gene end was trimmed by 1 base and the J gene end by 9 bases; junction bases not matched to a gene: 8. CDR1 is SGHTA and CDR2 is FQGNSA in the germline V gene. The CDR3 covers 15 residues. Here the CDR3 DNA reads TGTGCCAGCAGCTTAGTAGCTCAGGGGGCGGGTGAGCAGTTCTTC. This gives the protein CASSLVAQGAGEQFF.

This chain links TRBV6-1 with TRBJ2-7; D possibly matches TRBD1 or TRBD2 (5 bases each). CDR1 is MNHNS, CDR2 SASEGT, per germline. The CDR3 length is 15 residues. V was pared by 4 bases and J by 3 bases, with 16 bases between. The CDR3 sequence is CASSVGEGMFYEQYF. In nucleotides, the CDR3 is TGTGCCAGCAGTGTGGGGGAAGGGATGTTCTACGAGCAGTACTTC.

This chain links TRBV5-1 with TRBJ2-1, with 11 nucleotides matching TRBD2. Per the germline V gene, CDR1 is SGHRS and CDR2 is YFSETQ. The CDR3 covers 16 residues. Trimming took 3 bases from V and 2 from J; bases not matched to a gene: 4. The CDR3 spells CASSSNSGGAYNEQFF. The CDR3, as DNA: TGCGCCAGCAGCTCAAATAGCGGGGGGGCCTACAATGAGCAGTTCTTC.

The J gene is TRBJ1-2, the V gene TRBV6-6; D ambiguous. Germline V lookup: CDR1 MNHNY, CDR2 SVGAGI (reference sequence). V lost 8 bases and J 5 bases, leaving 9 bases between the germline ends. The CDR3 consists of 11 residues. The CDR3 nucleotides are TGTGCCAGCGTAAGAGAGTATGGCTACACCTTC. Its translation: CASVREYGYTF.

This clone was seen once. The J gene is TRBJ2-2, the V gene TRBV5-4, with TRBD1 identical over 7 bases. The length of the CDR3 is 14 residues. Looked up from germline, CDR1 is SGHNT and CDR2 is YYREEE (reference sequence). Germline trimming cut 3 bases from V and 5 bases from J; bases unmatched to any gene: 4. The CDR3 region is CASSWDRQTGELFF. The CDR3 DNA sequence: TGTGCCAGCAGCTGGGACAGACAAACCGGGGAGCTGTTTTTT.

This chain links TRBV5-6 with TRBJ2-5; D is perhaps TRBD1 (6 bases). The V and J ends lost 1 base and 4 bases respectively, with 11 bases between them. The germline gives CDR1 SGHDT, CDR2 YYEEEE. The CDR3 consists of 14 residues. CDR3 bases: TGTGCCAGCAGCTTGAGGCAGGGGACAGAGACCCAGTACTTC. Amino acids: CASSLRQGTETQYF.

The V gene is TRBV30, the J gene TRBJ1-1; possible D gene TRBD1, 6 bases. There are 12 residues in the CDR3. V was shortened by 8 bases and J by 11 bases, with 21 bases between the two germline ends. Germline V lookup: CDR1 GTSNPN, CDR2 SVGIG (reference sequence). The CDR3 is CAGHGTTRRAFF. The CDR3 region has the DNA TGTGCCGGGCACGGGACAACCCGAAGGGCTTTCTTT.

This chain connects TRBV11-2 to TRBJ1-2; perhaps TRBD1 as D (5 bases). From germline, CDR1 is SGHAT and CDR2 FQNNGV. CDR3 length: 14 residues. Trimming pared 5 bases from V and 2 bases from J, leaving 12 bases between. The CDR3 DNA reads as TGTGCCAGCAGCCACGGGCAGGGCAACTATGGCTACACCTTC. This translates into CASSHGQGNYGYTF.

The chain has TRBV11-2 and TRBJ2-2; D might be TRBD2 (6 bases). This CDR3 spans 15 amino acids. V lost 6 bases and J 4 bases, leaving 15 bases between the germline ends. Germline V gives CDR1 SGHAT, CDR2 FQNNGV. The CDR3 region is CASSNTGVGTGELFF. The DNA for the CDR3 is TGTGCCAGCAGTAACACGGGGGTAGGCACCGGGGAGCTGTTTTTT. Drawing the rest from reference TRBV11-2 and TRBJ2-2, the complete variable domain is EAGVAQSPRYKIIEKRQSVAFWCNPISGHATLYWYQQILGQGPKLLIQFQNNGVVDDSQLPKDRFSAERLKGVDSTLKIQPAKLEDSAVYLCASSNTGVGTGELFFGEGSRLTVL.

The J gene is TRBJ2-7, the V gene TRBV11-2; 9 bases line up with TRBD2. CDR1 and CDR2 from the germline V gene are SGHAT and FQNNGV. The CDR3 is made up of 14 amino acids. The J segment lost 2 bases and the V segment lost 5 bases, leaving 4 bases of the junction unmatched. The DNA of the CDR3 is TGTGCCAGCAGCCCTATAGCGGGGGCCTACGAGCAGTACTTC. Protein product: CASSPIAGAYEQYF.

The count of this clone is one. V and J are TRBV16 and TRBJ1-5; no clear D. Germline V gene data show CDR1 as KGHSY and CDR2 as FQNENV. The CDR3 contains 16 residues. Trimming removed 2 bases at V and 0 bases at J, with 11 bases between. CDR3 in DNA: TGTGCCAGCAGCCAACAGGAGGTCTATAGCAATCAGCCCCAGCATTTT. Translating it yields CASSQQEVYSNQPQHF.

The chain uses TRBV6-1 and TRBJ2-2; the match to TRBD2 covers 10 bases. With V trimmed by 5 bases and J by 9 bases, 6 bases remained unmatched. Germline V CDR1 and CDR2: MNHNS, SASEGT. CDR3 length: 14 residues. In nucleotides, the CDR3 is TGTGCCAGCAGTCCCCCTAGCGGGGGCCGGGAGCTGTTTTTT. Translating gives CASSPPSGGRELFF.

The chain is built from TRBV19 and TRBJ1-1; D possibly corresponds to TRBD1 (6 bases). Germline CDR1 and CDR2: LNHDA and SQIVND (reference sequence). V lost 5 bases, J lost 1 base, and 14 bases lay in between. The CDR3 loop spans 15 amino acids. This chain's CDR3 is CASSGTDRSNTEAFF. DNA for the CDR3: TGTGCCAGTAGTGGTACGGACAGATCGAACACTGAAGCTTTCTTT.

CDR3 amino acids: CASSFRTGGTDTQYF. The CDR3 bases are TGTGCCAGCAGCTTCCGGACAGGGGGCACAGATACGCAGTATTTT. The chain has TRBV9 and TRBJ2-3; 9 bases match TRBD1. The CDR3 is 15 residues long. CDR1 is SGDLS, CDR2 YYNGEE, per germline. V was clipped by 4 bases and J by 1 base; unmatched bases: 4.